The 23 T cell receptor beta chains listed next were all sequenced from one sample in a study of identical twins. TCRdb re-called the 5' RACE reads through MiXCR, storing one row per CDR3 protein. This table holds hundreds of thousands of distinct CDR3 sequences, approximately 18% found once. These records were also assigned to another study, of T cells expressing NK-cell markers.

Sequenced sample: PBMCs. These receptors were taken from a woman between 18 and 29 years old in good health.

This clonotype was found a few times. The genes are TRBV13 and TRBJ2-7; D is uncertain. Germline V gives CDR1 PRHDT, CDR2 FYEKMQ (reference sequence). This CDR3 spans 15 amino acids. V was trimmed by 0 bases and J by 3 bases, leaving 12 bases between them. Here the CDR3 DNA reads TGTGCCAGCAGCTTAGGCCTAGGAAAGGGCTACGAGCAGTACTTC. Its protein product is CASSLGLGKGYEQYF. Combining the CDR3 with reference TRBV13 and TRBJ2-7 gives the whole variable domain AAGVIQSPRHLIKEKRETATLKCYPIPRHDTVYWYQQGPGQDPQFLISFYEKMQSDKGSIPDRFSAQQFSDYHSELNMSSLELGDSALYFCASSLGLGKGYEQYFGPGTRLTVT.

This clonotype turned up a few times. The chain uses TRBV5-1 and TRBJ1-1, with D unclear. The CDR3 extends over 11 amino acids. Germline CDR1 SGHRS, CDR2 YFSETQ. Trimming took off 4 bases at V and 10 bases at J, with 11 bases between the two ends. The CDR3 reads CASSPLEGAFF. CDR3 nucleotide sequence: TGCGCCAGCAGCCCTTTAGAAGGAGCTTTCTTT. Supplemented by reference TRBV5-1 and TRBJ1-1, the full variable domain reads KAGVTQTPRYLIKTRGQQVTLSCSPISGHRSVSWYQQTPGQGLQFLFEYFSETQRNKGNFPGRFSGRQFSNSRSEMNVSTLELGDSALYLCASSPLEGAFFGQGTRLTVV.

The chain joins TRBV30 to TRBJ2-6; no clear D gene. The germline V gene has CDR1 GTSNPN and CDR2 SVGIG (reference sequence). This CDR3 has 15 residues. Trimming shortened V by 4 bases and J by 0 bases, and 10 bases separated the two germline ends. CDR3 in amino acids: CAWTHGVSGANVLTF. The CDR3 nucleotides read TGTGCCTGGACCCATGGCGTCTCTGGGGCCAACGTCCTGACTTTC.

J is TRBJ1-1 and V is TRBV20-1; D is unclear. Germline CDR1 reads DFQATT; CDR2 reads SNEGSKA (reference sequence). There are 12 residues in the CDR3. The ends were cut back, 8 bases at V and 5 bases at J, with 15 bases in the middle. CDR3 amino acids: CSSPGDGTEAFF. In nucleotides, the CDR3 is TGCAGTTCCCCGGGCGACGGGACTGAAGCTTTCTTT.

In its sample, this clonotype was seen a few times. J is TRBJ2-2 and V is TRBV5-4, with TRBD2 matching 13 bases. This CDR3 spans 20 amino acids. Germline V gene data show CDR1 as SGHNT and CDR2 as YYREEE (reference sequence). V lost 3 bases to trimming and J lost 7 bases; unmatched junction nucleotides: 18. CDR3 loop: CASSSSSRGRLAGGSGELFF. CDR3 DNA: TGTGCCAGCAGCTCCTCATCGCGGGGACGACTAGCGGGAGGAAGCGGGGAGCTGTTTTTT.

This clonotype was detected a few times. The chain recombines TRBV20-1 with TRBJ2-3; D unresolved. Trimming stripped 5 bases from V and 1 base from J, with 10 bases between. The CDR3 has 13 amino acids. CDR1 and CDR2 from the germline V gene are DFQATT and SNEGSKA (reference sequence). The CDR3 DNA reads as TGCAGTGCTGTAATTTCAGGCACAGATACGCAGTATTTT. Its translation: CSAVISGTDTQYF.

This clonotype was seen at least ten times. One end of the junction does not line up with germline, which may come from a read error. The gene calls are TRBV12-3 or TRBV12-4 and TRBJ2-6, with 8 positions matching TRBD2. This CDR3 contains 17 residues. CDR3 bases: TGTGCCAGCAGTGTAGCGGGGCTTAGCTCTGGGGCCAACGTCCTGACTTTC. Translation: CASSVAGLSSGANVLTF.

This clonotype was picked up many times. The rearrangement joins TRBV5-1 to TRBJ2-2, with D unresolved. Germline values: CDR1 SGHRS, CDR2 YFSETQ. V gave up 6 bases and J gave up 0 bases, with 12 bases separating them. The CDR3 consists of 15 residues. The DNA of the CDR3 is TGCGCCAGCACGGCCACTCGCGCGAACACCGGGGAGCTGTTTTTT. It codes for CASTATRANTGELFF.

This clonotype was detected only a few times. The chain links TRBV27 to TRBJ2-7, with 11 nucleotides matching TRBD1. This CDR3 contains 14 residues. Germline loops: CDR1 MNHEY, CDR2 SMNVEV (reference sequence). V shed 7 bases, J shed 5 bases, and the junction held 7 bases outside the gene matches. The CDR3 DNA follows: TGTGCCAGCAATAGGGACAGGGGGAGCCACGAGCAGTACTTC. This translates into CASNRDRGSHEQYF.

This clonotype was picked up a small number of times. J is TRBJ2-7 and V is TRBV7-8; TRBD2 aligns across 10 bases. CDR3 size: 15 residues. CDR1 is SGHVS and CDR2 is FQNEAQ in the germline V gene. Unmatched junction bases numbered 3, after V lost 3 bases and J lost 1 base. As DNA, the CDR3 is TGTGCCAGCAGCTTTCTAGCGGGAGAGTCCTACGAGCAGTACTTC. It translates to CASSFLAGESYEQYF.

Here the CDR3 reads CAISDKGFSNTEAFF. CDR3 in DNA: TGTGCCATCAGTGATAAGGGTTTTTCGAACACTGAAGCTTTCTTT. The rearrangement links TRBV10-3 to TRBJ1-1; D is undetermined. The CDR3 length is 15 residues. Germline CDR1 ENHRY, CDR2 SYGVKD. V dropped 3 bases and J dropped 1 base, with 12 bases sitting between them.

This clonotype was picked up a small number of times. The CDR3 spells CASSLRGTSSTDTQYF. The CDR3 nucleotides are TGTGCCAGCAGCCTAAGGGGGACATCGAGCACAGATACGCAGTATTTT. V is TRBV6-1 and J is TRBJ2-3; D possibly corresponds to TRBD1 (6 bases). The germline V gene encodes CDR1 MNHNS and CDR2 SASEGT. This CDR3 has 16 residues. Trimming left V 6 bases short and J 0 bases short, with 16 bases between.

This clonotype has only a few counts. The rearrangement uses TRBV7-2 and TRBJ1-4, with 8 bases identical to TRBD1. V trimming: 7 bases; J trimming: 7 bases; junction bases outside the gene matches: 5. This CDR3 is built from 13 residues. CDR1 and CDR2 (germline): SGHTA, FQGNSA. The CDR3 loop reads CASTKDRGEKLFF. As DNA, the CDR3 is TGTGCCAGCACCAAAGACAGGGGTGAAAAACTGTTTTTT.

This clonotype was counted only a few times. The V call is TRBV6-4, the J call TRBJ2-3; D is ambiguous. This CDR3 region has 12 residues. V dropped 8 bases and J dropped 4 bases, with 10 bases sitting between them. Germline V gene sequence: CDR1 MRHNA, CDR2 SNTAGT. The CDR3 DNA reads as TGTGCCAGCCCGGCAGTGGCAGATACGCAGTATTTT. Translating gives CASPAVADTQYF.

This clonotype was observed a few times. The chain recombines TRBV20-1 with TRBJ2-5, with 8 bases identical to TRBD2. V dropped 2 bases and J dropped 5; count of bases not matched to a gene: 4. The CDR3 totals 13 residues. CDR1 DFQATT and CDR2 SNEGSKA come from the germline V gene (reference sequence). CDR3 in amino acids: CSARPPSGETQYF. The CDR3 DNA reads TGCAGTGCTAGACCCCCTAGCGGGGAGACCCAGTACTTC.

This chain links TRBV15 with TRBJ1-5; 7 bases agree with TRBD1. The CDR3 totals 13 residues. V lost 3 bases, J lost 7 bases, and 3 bases stayed unmatched. CDR1 and CDR2 from the germline V gene are LNHNV and YYDKDF (reference sequence). Written as DNA, the CDR3 is TGTGCCACCAGCAGCAGGGGGGAGCAGCCCCAGCATTTT. It yields the protein CATSSRGEQPQHF.

The CDR3 coding sequence is TGTGCCATCCCCCGGTTAGCCAAAAACATTCAGTACTTC. Protein sequence: CAIPRLAKNIQYF. V and J are TRBV28 and TRBJ2-4, with unresolved D. V was cut by 10 bases and J by 0 bases, with 10 bases left in between. The CDR3 contains 13 residues. Germline CDR1 MDHEN, CDR2 SYDVKM.

This clonotype was counted a few times. The chain links TRBV5-1 to TRBJ1-1; D might be TRBD1 (6 bases). Germline V CDR1 and CDR2: SGHRS, YFSETQ. The CDR3 consists of 13 residues. Trimming left V 9 bases short and J 2 bases short, with 14 bases between. This chain's CDR3 is CATSGATNTEAFF. DNA for the CDR3: TGCGCCACCTCAGGGGCTACCAACACTGAAGCTTTCTTT.

This clonotype appeared many times. This rearrangement joins TRBV12-3 or TRBV12-4 to TRBJ1-1, with a possible D match to TRBD1 (5 bases). With 4 bases removed from V and 1 base from J, the gap between germline ends came to 10 bases. This CDR3 comprises 14 residues. The CDR3 here is CASSWGSPNTEAFF. The CDR3 nucleotides read TGTGCCAGCAGTTGGGGCAGTCCGAACACTGAAGCTTTCTTT.

The V call is TRBV5-6, the J call TRBJ2-7, with D tentatively TRBD1 (6 bases). Germline V lookup: CDR1 SGHDT, CDR2 YYEEEE. V lost 3 bases to trimming and J lost 8 bases, with 15 bases between them. The CDR3 is 13 residues long. CDR3 loop: CASSSYRDAKQYF. CDR3 nucleotides: TGTGCCAGCAGCTCTTACAGGGATGCGAAGCAGTACTTC. Supplemented by reference TRBV5-6 and TRBJ2-7, the full variable domain reads DAGVTQSPTHLIKTRGQQVTLRCSPKSGHDTVSWYQQALGQGPQFIFQYYEEEERQRGNFPDRFSGHQFPNYSSELNVNALLLGDSALYLCASSSYRDAKQYFGPGTRLTVT.

This clonotype was counted between two and nine times. The V call is TRBV20-1, the J call TRBJ2-1; 9 nucleotides agree with TRBD2. The CDR3 consists of 14 residues. Trimming removed 4 bases from V and 10 bases from J; junction bases left unmatched: 11. The germline gives CDR1 DFQATT, CDR2 SNEGSKA (reference sequence). The CDR3 loop is CSANGGGAQEEQFF. CDR3 bases: TGCAGTGCTAACGGCGGGGGGGCCCAGGAGGAGCAGTTCTTC.

The chain links TRBV11-1 to TRBJ2-4; D is uncertain. The CDR3 totals 19 residues. Germline CDR1 reads SGHAT; CDR2 reads FQDESV (reference sequence). The germline V and J ends were trimmed by 2 bases and 0 bases, with 20 bases remaining between them. CDR3 amino acids: CASSLFNATLFLAKNIQYF. The CDR3 coding sequence is TGTGCCAGCAGCTTATTCAACGCTACCCTCTTTCTAGCCAAAAACATTCAGTACTTC.

V is TRBV6-5 and J is TRBJ2-7, with unresolved D. This CDR3 has 10 residues. The ends were cut back, 5 bases at V and 7 bases at J, with 6 bases in the middle. Looked up from germline, CDR1 is MNHEY and CDR2 is SVGAGI. CDR3 in DNA: TGTGCCAGCAGTGTTGGGGAGCAGTACTTC. Residues: CASSVGEQYF.